These 10 T cell receptor beta chains originate from one sample sequenced in a study of blood T cells in healthy people across ages. Alongside a J-beta primer mix, a sample-barcoded 5' primer served in a second PCR lasting about 7 to 12 cycles. TCRdb re-called the 5' RACE reads with MiXCR, one entry per CDR3 protein. The sample carries over 500,000 distinct CDR3 sequences, 52% recorded once. Sequenced material: blood. All receptors come from a woman of 80 years or more in good health.

CDR3 in DNA: TGTGCCACCACCGAGAGGTTGACTAGCGGTAACACCGGGGAGCTGTTTTTT. Its translation is CATTERLTSGNTGELFF. This rearrangement joins TRBV24-1 to TRBJ2-2; 9 bases line up with TRBD2. Losses at the gene ends were 8 bases for V and 2 bases for J; bases not matched to a gene: 11. Germline values: CDR1 KGHDR, CDR2 SFDVKD. This CDR3 region has 17 residues.

This clonotype was recorded many times. The rearrangement joins TRBV12-3 or TRBV12-4 to TRBJ2-1; D remains unclear. Deletions cut 5 bases from V and 0 bases from J, with 14 bases between. This CDR3 is built from 16 residues. The CDR3 reads CASSPLMRSSYNEQFF. The CDR3 DNA sequence: TGTGCCAGCAGTCCCCTCATGAGGAGCTCCTACAATGAGCAGTTCTTC.

This clonotype was found many times. The chain joins TRBV4-2 to TRBJ1-2; 8 bases match TRBD1. This CDR3 region has 13 residues. Trimming removed 5 bases from V and 6 bases from J; junction bases left unmatched: 5. In germline, CDR1 is LGHNA, CDR2 YNFKEQ. CDR3 in amino acids: CASSGQGMDGYTF. CDR3 DNA sequence: TGTGCCAGCAGCGGACAGGGAATGGATGGCTACACCTTC.

With regard to this clonotype: This clone may be a read error of a much larger clone one base away. The chain carries TRBV7-8 and TRBJ1-4; D remains ambiguous. V was shortened by 1 base and J by 11 bases, with 17 bases between the two germline ends. The V gene's germline CDR1 is SGHVS and CDR2 FQNEAQ. CDR3 length: 15 residues. The CDR3 region is CASSLDLAELTKLFF. CDR3 nucleotides: TGTGCCAGCAGCTTAGATTTGGCAGAGTTGACGAAACTGTTTTTT.

This clonotype was seen at least ten times. This sequence joins TRBV20-1 and TRBJ2-3, with D possibly TRBD1 on 5 matching bases. V dropped 5 bases and J dropped 0 bases, with 15 bases sitting between them. The CDR3 loop spans 15 amino acids. Germline V gene data show CDR1 as DFQATT and CDR2 as SNEGSKA (reference sequence). CDR3 loop: CSAPDPGSSTDTQYF. For the CDR3, the DNA is TGCAGTGCTCCCGACCCAGGGTCTAGCACAGATACGCAGTATTTT.

The CDR3 region has the DNA TGTGCCATCAGTGCAGGGAAAGAGACCCAGTACTTC. Translating gives CAISAGKETQYF. The gene calls are TRBV10-3 and TRBJ2-7; maybe TRBD1 (5 bases). The DNA end is more similar to TRBJ2-5, so the J call may be wrong. This CDR3 is built from 12 residues. Germline V gene sequence: CDR1 ENHRY, CDR2 SYGVKD.

The rearrangement links TRBV9 to TRBJ2-3; the D gene could be TRBD1 or TRBD2 (6 bases each). From germline, CDR1 is SGDLS and CDR2 YYNGEE. This CDR3 has 15 amino acids. Trimming removed 0 bases at V and 2 bases at J, with 10 bases between. CDR3 sequence: CASSVGGAITDTQYF. The CDR3 nucleotides read TGTGCCAGCAGCGTAGGGGGGGCAATCACAGATACGCAGTATTTT.

Turning to this clonotype: A much larger clone lies one base from this, so it may be a read error. V gene TRBV29-1 combines with J gene TRBJ1-2; D possibly corresponds to TRBD1 (5 bases). V was shortened by 7 bases and J by 2 bases, with 14 bases between the two germline ends. Germline CDR1 SQVTM, CDR2 ANQGSEA. There are 13 residues in the CDR3. The CDR3: CSADFRGNYGYTF. In DNA form, the CDR3 reads TGCAGCGCGGACTTCCGGGGGAACTATGGCTACACCTTC.

Concerning this clonotype itself: This may be a read error: a much more frequent sequence differs by one nucleotide. The rearrangement joins TRBV2 to TRBJ2-1, with D tentatively TRBD1 (6 bases). This CDR3 has 14 amino acids. V lost 8 bases, J lost 4 bases, and 15 bases lay in between. Germline-derived CDR1 and CDR2 are SNHLY and FYNNEI. CDR3 protein: CASSPGDLYNEQFF. CDR3 sequence (DNA): TGTGCCAGCTCACCAGGGGATTTGTACAATGAGCAGTTCTTC.

The V call is TRBV5-1, the J call TRBJ1-1; D call uncertain. Looked up from germline, CDR1 is SGHRS and CDR2 is YFSETQ. Trimming took off 0 bases at V and 4 bases at J, with 10 bases between the two ends. The CDR3 totals 14 residues. CDR3: CASSLGAASTEAFF. The DNA of the CDR3 is TGCGCCAGCAGCTTGGGAGCTGCGAGCACTGAAGCTTTCTTT. Using reference TRBV5-1 and TRBJ1-1 for the parts outside the CDR3, the full variable domain is KAGVTQTPRYLIKTRGQQVTLSCSPISGHRSVSWYQQTPGQGLQFLFEYFSETQRNKGNFPGRFSGRQFSNSRSEMNVSTLELGDSALYLCASSLGAASTEAFFGQGTRLTVV.